The rows below give T cell receptor beta chains drawn from one sample of a study of blood T cell repertoires in COVID-19. Using immunoSEQ multiplex PCR, the repertoire was profiled, and TCRdb retains in-frame clones only, with some absent. The repertoire holds 25,000 to 35,000 clones, with approximately 85% as singletons. Sequencing input: peripheral blood. The receptors stem from a human donor in a cohort sampled during active COVID-19. Each CDR3 is given with its conserved first and last residue. D genes are given only for firm matches. Only part of the rows carry a size: once, few, many, or a class if the clone is expanded.

CDR3: CASSLDSSGTEAFF
DNA: TGTGCCAGCAGCTTGGATAGTTCGGGGACTGAAGCTTTCTTT
J: TRBJ1-1
V: TRBV5-8
size: .
D: .

CDR3: CASSILQTYSNQPQHF
DNA: TGTGCCAGTAGTATTCTCCAGACTTATAGCAATCAGCCCCAGCATTTT
J: TRBJ1-5
V: TRBV19
size: .
D: .

CDR3: CASSLQGAFYNEQFF
DNA: TGTGCCAGCAGCCTACAGGGGGCTTTCTACAATGAGCAGTTCTTC
J: TRBJ2-1
V: TRBV9
size: .
D: TRBD1

CDR3: CASSGLAGEETQYF
DNA: TGTGCCAGCAGTGGGCTAGCGGGAGAAGAGACCCAGTACTTC
J: TRBJ2-5
V: TRBV2
size: .
D: TRBD2

CDR3: CASSGWTTYNEQFF
DNA: TGTGCCAGCAGCGGCTGGACTACCTACAATGAGCAGTTCTTC
J: TRBJ2-1
V: TRBV2
size: .
D: .

CDR3: CAWASSGLTDTQYF
DNA: TGTGCCTGGGCGTCTAGCGGACTCACAGATACGCAGTATTTT
J: TRBJ2-3
V: TRBV30
size: .
D: TRBD2

CDR3: CASSSDTVYGYTF
DNA: TGTGCCAGCAGCTCGGACACGGTCTATGGCTACACCTTC
J: TRBJ1-2
V: TRBV11-1
size: .
D: .

CDR3: CASSLGTSATDTQYF
DNA: TGTGCCAGCAGCTTAGGGACTAGCGCAACAGATACGCAGTATTTT
J: TRBJ2-3
V: TRBV7-9
size: .
D: TRBD2

CDR3: CASSHPPRGIYNEQFF
DNA: TGCGCCAGCAGCCATCCGCCTCGGGGGATCTACAATGAGCAGTTCTTC
J: TRBJ2-1
V: TRBV4-1
size: .
D: .

CDR3: CASSLTLTSEQFF
DNA: TGTGCCAGCAGCCTAACCCTGACTAGTGAGCAGTTCTTC
J: TRBJ2-1
V: TRBV27
size: few
D: .

CDR3: CASSLDVGGPDEQYF
DNA: TGTGCCAGCAGTTTAGATGTGGGAGGGCCCGACGAGCAGTACTTC
J: TRBJ2-7
V: TRBV27
size: .
D: TRBD2

CDR3: CASSFGQGITGAFF
DNA: TGTGCCAGCAGCTTTGGACAGGGGATTACCGGGGCTTTCTTT
J: TRBJ1-1
V: TRBV5-6
size: .
D: TRBD1

CDR3: CASSPSGTGKETQYF
DNA: TGTGCCAGCAGCCCTAGCGGTACAGGGAAAGAGACCCAGTACTTC
J: TRBJ2-5
V: TRBV7-2
size: .
D: .

CDR3: CASSRQGYNEQFF
DNA: TGTGCCAGCAGTCGGCAGGGCTACAATGAGCAGTTCTTC
J: TRBJ2-1
V: TRBV2
size: .
D: .

CDR3: CASSRSGGVSTEAFF
DNA: TGTGCCAGCTCACGGTCGGGAGGGGTGAGCACTGAAGCTTTCTTT
J: TRBJ1-1
V: TRBV18
size: .
D: .

CDR3: CASNSQGNTEAFF
DNA: TGTGCCAGCAACTCGCAGGGGAACACTGAAGCTTTCTTT
J: TRBJ1-1
V: TRBV27
size: .
D: .

CDR3: CASSPGLAGRVDTQYF
DNA: TGTGCCAGCAGCCCCGGACTAGCGGGGAGGGTAGATACGCAGTATTTT
J: TRBJ2-3
V: TRBV3-1/TRBV3-2
size: once
D: TRBD2

CDR3: CASSIGRTDGYTF
DNA: TGTGCCAGTAGTATAGGTAGGACAGATGGCTACACCTTC
J: TRBJ1-2
V: TRBV19
size: .
D: .

CDR3: CAWASHTGELFF
DNA: TGTGCGTGGGCTAGCCACACCGGGGAGCTGTTTTTT
J: TRBJ2-2
V: TRBV5-4
size: few
D: .

CDR3: CASSSDRAGANVLTF
DNA: TGTGCCAGTAGTTCGGACAGGGCGGGGGCCAACGTCCTGACTTTC
J: TRBJ2-6
V: TRBV19
size: .
D: TRBD1

CDR3: CAISTRLSGVTDTQYF
DNA: TGTGCCATCAGTACCCGTTTGAGCGGGGTCACAGATACGCAGTATTTT
J: TRBJ2-3
V: TRBV10-3
size: .
D: TRBD2

CDR3: CASSPIRQGAGTDTQYF
DNA: TGTGCCAGCTCACCTATACGACAGGGGGCTGGCACAGATACGCAGTATTTT
J: TRBJ2-3
V: TRBV18
size: .
D: TRBD1